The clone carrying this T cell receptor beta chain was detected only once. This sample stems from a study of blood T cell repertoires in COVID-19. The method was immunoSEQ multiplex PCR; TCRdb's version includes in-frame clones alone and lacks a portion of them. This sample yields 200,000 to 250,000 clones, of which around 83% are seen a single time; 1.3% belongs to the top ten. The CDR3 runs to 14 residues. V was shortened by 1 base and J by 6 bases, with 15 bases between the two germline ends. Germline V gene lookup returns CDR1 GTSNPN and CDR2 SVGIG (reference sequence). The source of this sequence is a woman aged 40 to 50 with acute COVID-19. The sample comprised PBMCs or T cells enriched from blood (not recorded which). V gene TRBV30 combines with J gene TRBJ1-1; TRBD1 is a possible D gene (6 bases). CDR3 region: CAWSEIQGRAEAFF. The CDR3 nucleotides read TGTGCCTGGAGTGAAATTCAGGGGAGGGCTGAAGCTTTCTTT.